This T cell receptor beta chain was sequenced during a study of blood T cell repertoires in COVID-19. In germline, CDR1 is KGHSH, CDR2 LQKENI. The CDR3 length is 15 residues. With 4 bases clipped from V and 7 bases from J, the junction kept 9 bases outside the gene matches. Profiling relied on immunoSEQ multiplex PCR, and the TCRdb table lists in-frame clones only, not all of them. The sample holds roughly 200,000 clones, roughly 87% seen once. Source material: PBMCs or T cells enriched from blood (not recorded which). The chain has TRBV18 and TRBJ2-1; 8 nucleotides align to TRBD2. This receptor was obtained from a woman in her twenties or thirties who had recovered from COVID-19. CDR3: CASSLGGRRINEQFF. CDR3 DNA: TGTGCCAGCTCACTAGGCGGGAGGCGAATAAATGAGCAGTTCTTC.